A selection of T cell receptor beta chains follows, all from one sample in a study of blood T cell repertoires in COVID-19. Only in-frame clones appear in the TCRdb table, and some are missing; sequencing was by immunoSEQ multiplex PCR. The sample lists fewer than 400,000 clones, around 92% occurring once. Material for sequencing was peripheral blood. These receptors came from a woman between 25 and 40 years old with COVID-19, enrolled during active disease. The CDR3 runs from the conserved cysteine through the conserved F or W. D genes are given only for firm matches. Expanded clones get a size class; other rows say once, few or many, or leave the size out.

NA	TRBV2	TRBJ2-7	TRBD1	TGTGCCAGCGGTCGGGACAGGGGGCCCTACGAGCAGTACTTC	CASGRDRGPYEQYF
NA	TRBV29-1	TRBJ1-1	NA	TGCAGCGTCGGGTTAGGGAACACTGAAGCTTTCTTT	CSVGLGNTEAFF
NA	TRBV11-2	TRBJ1-2	NA	TGTGCCAGCAGCTTAGTGTGGGACACTCCTAACTATGGCTACACCTTC	CASSLVWDTPNYGYTF
few	TRBV14	TRBJ1-1	TRBD1	TGTGCCAGCAGCCGGATAATGGGACAGGGGGCGAAGACTGAAGCTTTCTTT	CASSRIMGQGAKTEAFF
NA	TRBV7-6	TRBJ1-2	NA	TGTGCCAGCAGCCCAGACATCAGGGTGGAATCTGGCTACACCTTC	CASSPDIRVESGYTF
NA	TRBV6-1	TRBJ2-7	NA	TGTGCCAGCAGTGAATATGGCCACAGGGCGAGCGAGCAGTACTTC	CASSEYGHRASEQYF
few	TRBV7-2	TRBJ2-7	TRBD2	TGTGCCAGCAGCCCTCTAGCGGGGGGCCTCCCCAACTACTACGAGCAGTACTTC	CASSPLAGGLPNYYEQYF
NA	TRBV10-1	TRBJ2-5	TRBD2	TGCGCCAGCAGCGGACTAGCGGGAACCCAAGAGACCCAGTACTTC	CASSGLAGTQETQYF
few	TRBV7-2	TRBJ2-2	TRBD2	TGTGCCAGCAGCCCCCGGACTAGCGGGGGGCGGGGGGAGCTGTTTTTT	CASSPRTSGGRGELFF
NA	TRBV4-1	TRBJ2-7	NA	TGCGCCAGCAGCCAAGATTGGGCGGGGTACTACGAGCAGTACTTC	CASSQDWAGYYEQYF
NA	TRBV4-1	TRBJ1-1	TRBD1	TGCGCCAGCAGCCATTCGGGACAGGCCCGTGACACTGAAGCTTTCTTT	CASSHSGQARDTEAFF
few	TRBV19	TRBJ1-3	NA	TGTGCCAGTAGCCCGAGTGCGATTGGAAACACCATATATTTT	CASSPSAIGNTIYF
NA	TRBV28	TRBJ2-1	NA	TGTGCCAGCAGTTTAGGTCCTCTTTTTCCCGCGGCGAATGAGCAGTTCTTC	CASSLGPLFPAANEQFF
NA	TRBV29-1	TRBJ1-2	TRBD1	TGCAGCGTTGTACGGGACAGCGGCAACTATGGCTACACCTTC	CSVVRDSGNYGYTF
NA	TRBV7-9	TRBJ1-2	NA	TGTGCCAGCAGCCCATCCGGACACCGTCTTATAGGCTACACCTTC	CASSPSGHRLIGYTF
NA	TRBV19	TRBJ2-7	NA	TGTGCCAGTAGTATCACAGGCCACGAGCAGTACTTC	CASSITGHEQYF
NA	TRBV28	TRBJ1-2	NA	TGTGCCAGCAGGACCCCCAGGGACTATGGCTACACCTTC	CASRTPRDYGYTF
NA	TRBV27	TRBJ1-1	NA	TGTGCCAGCAGTTCCACCACAGGGTTTGAAGCTTTCTTT	CASSSTTGFEAFF
NA	TRBV12-3/TRBV12-4	TRBJ1-5	NA	TGTGCCAGCAGATACAGGGGCAATCAGCCCCAGCATTTT	CASRYRGNQPQHF
NA	TRBV7-9	TRBJ2-1	NA	TGTGCCAGCAGCGCCCGGGAATCCTACAATGAGCAGTTCTTC	CASSARESYNEQFF
NA	TRBV5-8	TRBJ2-1	TRBD2	TGTGCCAGCAGCTCGACTAGCGGGGTTTACAATGAGCAGTTCTTC	CASSSTSGVYNEQFF
NA	TRBV19	TRBJ1-4	TRBD1	TGTGCCAGTAGTATCGGGACAGCCCATGAAAAACTGTTTTTT	CASSIGTAHEKLFF
few	TRBV9	TRBJ2-2	TRBD2	TGTGCCAGCAGCTCATTAGCGGGGGGCGTCGCCGGGGAGCTGTTTTTT	CASSSLAGGVAGELFF
NA	TRBV9	TRBJ1-4	NA	TGTGCCAGCAGTCGCCTGGACAGCCATAATGAAAAACTGTTTTTT	CASSRLDSHNEKLFF
NA	TRBV12-3/TRBV12-4	TRBJ1-4	TRBD1	TGTGCCAGCAGTTTACCGGGACAGGGTTTACTGTTTTTT	CASSLPGQGLLFF
NA	TRBV7-9	TRBJ2-2	NA	TGTGCCAGCAGCTTAGTTGGAGCCGGGGAGCTGTTTTTT	CASSLVGAGELFF
NA	TRBV29-1	TRBJ2-5	TRBD1	TGCAGCGTTACAGGGGGACGGGAGACCCAGTACTTC	CSVTGGRETQYF
NA	TRBV19	TRBJ1-1	TRBD1	TGTGCCAGTAGCGACGCCGGGACAGGGGGCACTGAAGCTTTCTTT	CASSDAGTGGTEAFF
NA	TRBV19	TRBJ1-1	TRBD1	TGTGCCAGTAGACGGGACAGGAAGACGAACACTGAAGCTTTCTTT	CASRRDRKTNTEAFF
NA	TRBV19	TRBJ2-7	TRBD1	TGTGCCAGTAGTAGGACAGGAAAGTACGAGCAGTACTTC	CASSRTGKYEQYF
NA	TRBV6-5	TRBJ1-5	NA	TGTGCCAGCAGTTGGGGGGTAGGCCAGCCCCAGCATTTT	CASSWGVGQPQHF
NA	TRBV2	TRBJ2-5	NA	TGTGCCAGCAGTGATATCAGCCAAGAGACCCAGTACTTC	CASSDISQETQYF
NA	TRBV2	TRBJ1-1	NA	TGTGCCAGCAGTAAACAGGGATTGAACACTGAAGCTTTCTTT	CASSKQGLNTEAFF
NA	TRBV4-1	TRBJ1-1	TRBD1	TGCGCCAGCAGCCAGACGGGACAGGGAGTGACTGAAGCTTTCTTT	CASSQTGQGVTEAFF
NA	TRBV3-1/TRBV3-2	TRBJ2-5	NA	TGTGCCAGCAGCCGCGGGACCGGCCGGGAGACCCAGTACTTC	CASSRGTGRETQYF
NA	TRBV15	TRBJ2-2	TRBD1	TGTGCCACCAGCAGAGAGTGGACAGGGCGAGCCGGGGAGCTGTTTTTT	CATSREWTGRAGELFF
NA	TRBV7-9	TRBJ1-1	NA	TGTGCCAGCAGCACAGTCGCCCACACTGAAGCTTTCTTT	CASSTVAHTEAFF
NA	TRBV11-2	TRBJ1-1	NA	TGTGCCAGCAGCTTAGATATCCAGGGGCTAATGAACACTGAAGCTTTCTTT	CASSLDIQGLMNTEAFF
NA	TRBV19	TRBJ1-1	NA	TGTGCCAGTAGTATCGGGGGGGCGCAGTATGAAGCTTTCTTT	CASSIGGAQYEAFF
NA	TRBV6-5	TRBJ2-1	NA	TGTGCCAGCAGTTATGGTACAGGCAGCTACAATGAGCAGTTCTTC	CASSYGTGSYNEQFF
NA	TRBV29-1	TRBJ1-2	NA	NA	CSVGQGARDTF
NA	TRBV27	TRBJ1-6	NA	TGTGCCAGCAGTGCATCCGGGGTGGGTAATTCACCCCTCCACTTT	CASSASGVGNSPLHF
NA	TRBV18	TRBJ1-3	TRBD1	TGTGCCAGCTCACCTACCTACAGGGGGCCCGCTGGAAACACCATATATTTT	CASSPTYRGPAGNTIYF
NA	TRBV3-1/TRBV3-2	TRBJ1-3	NA	TGTGCCAGCAGCCAAGTGACACACTCTGGAAACACCATATATTTT	CASSQVTHSGNTIYF
NA	TRBV5-1	TRBJ2-6	TRBD1	TGCGCCAGCAGCTTGGAGGGGGCTCCCGTGGGGGCCAACGTCCTGACTTTC	CASSLEGAPVGANVLTF
NA	TRBV7-6	TRBJ1-5	NA	TGTGCCAGCAGCTCGGGAACAGGGCCCCATCAGCCCCAGCATTTT	CASSSGTGPHQPQHF
NA	TRBV28	TRBJ1-2	NA	TGTGCCAGCAGTAACTCACTTGGGGGGGCGTTCAACTATGGCTACACCTTC	CASSNSLGGAFNYGYTF
few	TRBV10-3	TRBJ1-3	NA	TGTGCCATCAGTCGGGACATTAGTGGAAACACCATATATTTT	CAISRDISGNTIYF
NA	TRBV11-2	TRBJ2-2	NA	TGTGCCAGCAGTTCAACGAACACCGGGGAGCTGTTTTTT	CASSSTNTGELFF
NA	TRBV29-1	TRBJ1-4	NA	TGCAGCGTTGCAGGGGATGCAACTAATGAAAAACTGTTTTTT	CSVAGDATNEKLFF
NA	TRBV11-2	TRBJ2-5	TRBD1	TGTGCCAGCAGCTTAGACAGGGGGGAGACCCAGTACTTC	CASSLDRGETQYF
NA	TRBV6-5	TRBJ1-2	NA	TGTGCCAGCAGCCTTGCGGCAGGGGAATATGGCTACACCTTC	CASSLAAGEYGYTF
NA	TRBV4-1	TRBJ1-2	NA	TGCGCCAGCAGCCAAGAACTAAATCCTAACTATGGCTACACCTTC	CASSQELNPNYGYTF
NA	TRBV2	TRBJ1-6	TRBD1	TGTGCCAGCAGCGGACAGGGAGGAAGGTCACCCCTCCACTTT	CASSGQGGRSPLHF
few	TRBV29-1	TRBJ1-1	NA	TGCAGCGTGAGGGAGGTTGGCACTGAAGCTTTCTTT	CSVREVGTEAFF
NA	TRBV5-6	TRBJ2-5	TRBD2	TGTGCCAGCAGCTTTCGGACTAGCGGCCAAGAGACCCAGTACTTC	CASSFRTSGQETQYF
NA	TRBV6-6	TRBJ1-2	TRBD1	TGTGCCAGCAGTTATGATGGGACAGGGGTCGGCTACACCTTC	CASSYDGTGVGYTF
NA	TRBV7-9	TRBJ2-1	TRBD2	TGTGCCAGCAGCTACGGCGGGGGGCGCATATCCCCTTACAATGAGCAGTTCTTC	CASSYGGGRISPYNEQFF
NA	TRBV9	TRBJ2-7	NA	TGTGCCAGCAGCGTAATGGACACGTCCTACGAGCAGTACTTC	CASSVMDTSYEQYF
NA	TRBV11-2	TRBJ1-2	TRBD1	TGTGCCACCAAGCTTGGGAGACAGGGGGCGTTCGGGGCGGGCTATGGCTACACCTTC	CATKLGRQGAFGAGYGYTF